This TCR beta chain was identified in a study of cytotoxic CD8 clonotypes in ibrutinib-treated CLL (dated by TCRdb to about 2021). A note on the overall study: In this cohort, 15 or so patients were treatment-naive and fewer than 13 were relapsed/refractory, while approximately 18 had unmutated IGHV. Cryopreserved peripheral blood mononuclear cells were collected at three points: before therapy, at response, and at either sustained remission or disease progression. Partial responses were observed in about 25 patients and complete responses in 2; after a median follow-up of 68 months, remission was maintained in approximately 15 patients and progression was observed in roughly twelve. Response samples were taken after a median of roughly a year on treatment, ranging from 6 to 36 months. An average of 255,043 productive templates and tens of thousands of productive rearrangements was obtained per sample. Longitudinal samples were obtainable from about 30% of the roughly 90 participants in the trial. Every sample from remission and from progressive disease was obtained while the patients were still on ibrutinib. On the study overall, not on this receptor specifically: Public clonotypes were rare and either shrank or stayed stable during treatment, and the rise in clonality at ibrutinib response reflected expansion of private clonotypes. At ibrutinib response clonality went up, during sustained remission it held steady, and at progression it dropped back toward baseline. Sampling times were not matched between patients in sustained remission and patients whose disease was progressing, and lymph node repertoires were not examined. At baseline, clonality was higher than in age-matched healthy donors and showed a strong correlation with circulating CD8+ T-cell counts.

As for this clone: Its antigen is currently not known. No much larger clonotype is one base removed from it; base qualities were not supplied.

The V end loses 5 bases and the J end loses 2 bases, and a stretch of 10 bases separates them. The germline V gene (reference sequence) supplies CDR1 SGHAT and CDR2 FQDESV. Spanning cysteine to phenylalanine, the CDR3 consists of 13 amino acids. CDR3 DNA is the only sequence kept; it has 39 bases, read in frame from the first base. A MiSeq instrument was used for deep resolution sequencing, which targeted depths ranging from 1 in 1 million up to 1 in 200,000 T cells, with coverage averaging 10x for each clonotype. TCR beta libraries were generated with the immunoSEQ hsTCRB Kit. As for how the authors treated the data: The data were analyzed with ImmunoSEQ Analyzer and ImmunoSEQ Data Assistant, and V, D and J gene assignments followed IMGT definitions. Clonality was computed as one minus normalized Shannon entropy of productive rearrangement frequencies, ranging from 0 to 1. Public clonotype analysis was restricted to overrepresented clonotypes comprising at least 0.05% of each patient's repertoire. About a dozen repertoires from age-matched healthy donors, obtained from immuneACCESS, served as clonality controls. In TCRdb, the immuneACCESS table is reduced to in-frame sequences with V and J assigned. These tables do not hold every clone; where another copy was compared, an unresolved V gene accounts for under half, and the others remain unexplained. That table gives V, J and clone size, and the DNA gave D and trimming. For this sample the table gives some 150,000 clones, of which roughly three quarters were detected only once. The ten largest make up 4.5% to 6.5% of the sample.

The sample's time point label, in plain terms: approximately 25 months on ibrutinib. For TCR beta library preparation, 1.5 to 2 micrograms of genomic DNA was extracted from cryopreserved PBMCs. High-throughput TCR beta sequencing was performed on longitudinal blood samples from CLL patients receiving ibrutinib monotherapy. The patients took part in an open-label, single-center phase 2 trial of ibrutinib monotherapy. This TCR was recovered from a human donor with chronic lymphocytic leukemia. The chain joins TRBV11-1 to TRBJ2-7; TRBD2 is possibly the D segment (6 matching bases). Sequencing was performed on PBMCs, taken after 24 months of ibrutinib treatment. In nucleotides, the sequence is TGTGCCAGCAGCCCGGGACTGACCTACGAGCAGTACTTC. This yields the protein CASSPGLTYEQYF.